The 12 T cell receptor beta chains below were found in one sample sequenced in a study of control samples from healthy donors and cancer patients. The table came from immunoSEQ multiplex PCR; TCRdb's copy has only in-frame clones and leaves some out. The sample contains some 150,000 clones, around 94% of which appear only once. The sample taken for sequencing was PBMCs. Source of these receptors: a man in his 60s with colorectal cancer.

The chain joins TRBV29-1 to TRBJ2-2; D not resolved. Deletions cut 4 bases from V and 3 bases from J, with 6 bases between. CDR1 is SQVTM and CDR2 is ANQGSEA in the germline V gene. CDR3 size: 12 residues. CDR3 DNA: TGCAGCGTTGCCCGTTACACCGGGGAGCTGTTTTTT. Residues: CSVARYTGELFF.

The V and J genes are TRBV5-8 and TRBJ1-6; D call uncertain. V was clipped by 1 base and J by 5 bases, with 7 bases between them. Germline V CDR1 and CDR2: SGHTS, YDEGEE. The CDR3 length is 14 residues. The CDR3: CASSLWDNNSPLHF. CDR3 in DNA: TGTGCCAGCAGCTTGTGGGATAATAATTCACCCCTCCACTTT.

The rearrangement joins TRBV2 to TRBJ2-7; 10 bases are shared with TRBD1. The CDR3 has 14 amino acids. The V and J ends lost 6 bases and 2 bases, in that order; junction bases with no gene match: 4. Germline V gene data show CDR1 as SNHLY and CDR2 as FYNNEI. The CDR3 sequence: CASSRDRGPYEQYF. DNA for the CDR3: TGTGCCAGCAGCCGGGACAGGGGACCCTACGAGCAGTACTTC.

As regards this clone: The sample has other DNA sequences that encode this CDR3 too. The rearrangement uses TRBV12-3 or TRBV12-4 and TRBJ1-1; D may be TRBD1 (6 bases). V lost 6 bases, J lost 11 bases, and 13 bases lay in between. The length of the CDR3 is 11 residues. Here the CDR3 reads CASSSGGGAFF. CDR3 DNA sequence: TGTGCCAGCAGCTCGGGAGGGGGTGCTTTCTTT.

The chain couples TRBV4-1 to TRBJ1-2; perhaps TRBD1 as D (6 bases). V gave up 4 bases and J gave up 6 bases, with 12 bases separating them. The germline V gene encodes CDR1 MGHRA and CDR2 YSYEKL. There are 13 residues in the CDR3. The CDR3, as DNA: TGCGCCAGCAGCCGGGGGGCAGGGGATGGCTACACCTTC. This sequence encodes CASSRGAGDGYTF.

The chain is built from TRBV19 and TRBJ2-2, with a possible D match to TRBD1 (5 bases). Trimming took 4 bases from V and 4 from J, leaving 16 bases between them. Germline CDR1 LNHDA, CDR2 SQIVND (reference sequence). The CDR3 is 16 amino acids. CDR3 amino acids: CASSTSLDKVTGELFF. The CDR3 region has the DNA TGTGCCAGTAGTACCTCGCTGGACAAGGTCACCGGGGAGCTGTTTTTT.

The chain links TRBV9 to TRBJ1-2; 7 nucleotides line up with TRBD1. J gave up 4 bases and V 1 base, and 7 bases lay outside the gene matches. Germline V CDR1 and CDR2: SGDLS, YYNGEE. This CDR3 has 15 amino acids. For the CDR3, the DNA is TGTGCCAGCAGCGTAAGTACAGGGGACGGCTATGGCTACACCTTC. Translated: CASSVSTGDGYGYTF.

The chain uses TRBV19 and TRBJ2-7; TRBD1 might be the D (6 bases). V was clipped by 2 bases and J by 3 bases, with 8 bases between them. The CDR3 covers 13 residues. Looked up from germline, CDR1 is LNHDA and CDR2 is SQIVND (reference sequence). This CDR3 is CASSITRGYEQYF. The CDR3, as DNA: TGTGCCAGTAGTATAACCAGGGGCTACGAGCAGTACTTC.

The rearrangement links TRBV10-2 to TRBJ1-2, with 8 bases lining up with TRBD1. The CDR3 loop spans 14 amino acids. J lost 5 bases, V lost 8 bases, and 10 bases had no gene match. CDR1 is WSHSY and CDR2 is SAAADI in the germline V gene. The CDR3 nucleotides are TGCGCCAGCGTTGACAGGACAGGGTCTTATGGCTACACCTTC. Translating gives CASVDRTGSYGYTF.

The J gene is TRBJ2-7, the V gene TRBV6-2 or TRBV6-3; D could derive from TRBD1 or TRBD2 (5 bases each). V was pared by 4 bases and J by 1 base, with 5 bases between. The CDR3 is 12 amino acids. Germline CDR1 is MNHEY and CDR2 is SVGEGT. CDR3 loop: CASSWGSYEQYF. For the CDR3, the DNA is TGTGCCAGCAGTTGGGGGTCCTACGAGCAGTACTTC.

In this sample, this clone turned up a few times. The J gene is TRBJ2-2, the V gene TRBV2, with D possibly being TRBD1 (6 bases). The germline gives CDR1 SNHLY, CDR2 FYNNEI. The V and J ends lost 6 bases and 0 bases respectively, with 8 bases between them. The CDR3 runs to 14 residues. The DNA of the CDR3 is TGTGCCAGCAGGGGACAAACGAACACCGGGGAGCTGTTTTTT. Translated, it gives CASRGQTNTGELFF.

This chain links TRBV5-6 with TRBJ1-5; D not certain. Germline CDR1 and CDR2: SGHDT and YYEEEE. V dropped 0 bases and J dropped 5 bases, with 12 bases sitting between them. The CDR3 loop spans 15 amino acids. CDR3 sequence: CASSLDPGMDQPQHF. In DNA, the CDR3 is TGTGCCAGCAGCTTGGATCCCGGAATGGATCAGCCCCAGCATTTT.